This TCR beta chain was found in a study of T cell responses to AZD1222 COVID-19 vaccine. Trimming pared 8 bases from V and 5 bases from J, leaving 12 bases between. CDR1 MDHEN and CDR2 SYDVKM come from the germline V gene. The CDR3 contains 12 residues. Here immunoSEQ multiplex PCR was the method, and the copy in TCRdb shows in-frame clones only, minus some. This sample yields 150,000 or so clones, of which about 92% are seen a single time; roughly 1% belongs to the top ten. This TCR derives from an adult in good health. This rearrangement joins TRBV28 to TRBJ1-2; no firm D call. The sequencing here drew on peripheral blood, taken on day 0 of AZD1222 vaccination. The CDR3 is CASEVASYGYTF. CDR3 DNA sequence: TGTGCCAGCGAGGTCGCTTCGTATGGCTACACCTTC.